These 16 T cell receptor beta chains came from one sample sequenced in a study of Ad26.COV2.S vaccination and SARS-CoV-2 variants (dated by TCRdb to the early 2020s). Library preparation used the immunoSEQ multiplex PCR assay. TCRdb's version of the immuneACCESS table is confined to in-frame rearrangements and falls short of the full clone set. An unresolved V gene accounts for under half of the shortfall where checked; the remainder is of unknown origin. In this sample the table shows about 680,000 clones, about 89% of which occur a single time. The top ten hold approximately 1.5% of the sample. The treatment or condition label of this sample denotes: around 19 received Ad26.COV2.S at low or high dose, single or two shots; roughly five received placebo; per-sample allocation not given. Repertoires of vaccine and placebo recipients were sequenced from samples taken on day 63 after the first injection.

The sequencing used peripheral blood, collected in a trial of Ad26.COV2.S vaccine versus placebo. Every receptor here comes from a person between 18 and 60 years old who received the Ad26.COV2.S COVID-19 vaccine or a placebo.

The rearrangement links TRBV30 to TRBJ2-5; D tentatively fits TRBD1 or TRBD2 (5 bases each). CDR3 length: 13 residues. Germline values: CDR1 GTSNPN, CDR2 SVGIG (reference sequence). V was clipped by 2 bases and J by 4 bases, with 11 bases between them. This chain's CDR3 is CAWSRAGRETQYF. The CDR3 bases are TGTGCCTGGAGTAGGGCAGGGAGAGAGACCCAGTACTTC.

The chain carries TRBV4-3 and TRBJ1-6; the D gene is possibly TRBD1 (6 bases). The V and J ends lost 1 base and 0 bases respectively, with 10 bases between them. The CDR3 has 17 residues. Germline V gene lookup returns CDR1 LGHNA and CDR2 YSLEER. The CDR3 DNA sequence: TGCGCCAGCAGCCAAGTAGGACAGAGCTCCTATAATTCACCCCTCCACTTT. As protein: CASSQVGQSSYNSPLHF.

The chain combines TRBV15 with TRBJ2-1, with D tentatively TRBD2 (7 bases). The V and J ends lost 8 bases and 0 bases respectively, with 11 bases between them. The CDR3 totals 14 residues. CDR1 LNHNV and CDR2 YYDKDF come from the germline V gene (reference sequence). CDR3 in DNA: TGTGCCACCGAGGGGGGGGACTCCTACAATGAGCAGTTCTTC. Amino acids: CATEGGDSYNEQFF. The full variable domain, completed using reference TRBV15 and TRBJ2-1, is DAMVIQNPRYQVTQFGKPVTLSCSQTLNHNVMYWYQQKSSQAPKLLFHYYDKDFNNEADTPDNFQSRRPNTSFCFLDIRSPGLGDTAMYLCATEGGDSYNEQFFGPGTRLTVL.

The gene calls are TRBV19 and TRBJ2-7; 7 bases map to TRBD2. CDR1 is LNHDA and CDR2 is SQIVND in the germline V gene (reference sequence). This CDR3 has 13 residues. Trimming removed 2 bases from V and 4 bases from J; junction bases left unmatched: 2. CDR3: CASSISGRYEQYF. The CDR3 DNA sequence: TGTGCCAGTAGTATATCCGGGAGGTACGAGCAGTACTTC. Full variable domain (remainder filled in from reference TRBV19 and TRBJ2-7): DGGITQSPKYLFRKEGQNVTLSCEQNLNHDAMYWYRQDPGQGLRLIYYSQIVNDFQKGDIAEGYSVSREKKESFPLTVTSAQKNPTAFYLCASSISGRYEQYFGPGTRLTVT.

The genes are TRBV5-1 and TRBJ2-1, with D tentatively TRBD2 (6 bases). The CDR3 is 18 residues long. Trimming shortened V by 6 bases and J by 0 bases, and 22 bases separated the two germline ends. Germline CDR1 SGHRS, CDR2 YFSETQ. The CDR3 spells CASTRGNSGGNSYNEQFF. Written as DNA, the CDR3 is TGCGCCAGCACCCGGGGAAATAGCGGAGGGAACTCCTACAATGAGCAGTTCTTC.

V is TRBV7-9 and J is TRBJ1-6; D is uncertain. Per germline, CDR1 SEHNR and CDR2 FQNEAQ (reference sequence). With 5 bases removed from V and 5 bases from J, the gap between germline ends came to 7 bases. CDR3 length: 13 amino acids. CDR3 sequence reads: CASSPYHNSPLHF. The DNA of the CDR3 is TGTGCCAGCAGCCCATATCATAATTCACCCCTCCACTTT.

The chain is built from TRBV19 and TRBJ1-1; D is possibly TRBD1 (6 bases). The CDR3 extends over 14 amino acids. V was pared by 6 bases and J by 4 bases, with 15 bases between. Germline V lookup: CDR1 LNHDA, CDR2 SQIVND (reference sequence). The CDR3 region is CASSISGGLTEAFF. For the CDR3, the DNA is TGTGCCAGTAGCATCTCCGGGGGGCTCACTGAAGCTTTCTTT.

This chain connects TRBV2 to TRBJ2-2, with 8 positions matching TRBD1. Germline V gene lookup returns CDR1 SNHLY and CDR2 FYNNEI. The CDR3 totals 14 residues. The V and J ends lost 6 bases and 4 bases, in that order; junction bases with no gene match: 4. The CDR3 region is CASRTGAATGELFF. DNA of the CDR3: TGTGCCAGCAGGACAGGGGCGGCCACCGGGGAGCTGTTTTTT.

V gene TRBV15 combines with J gene TRBJ1-2, with 9 bases aligning to TRBD1. V was clipped by 3 bases and J by 7 bases; unmatched bases: 9. Per the germline V gene, CDR1 is LNHNV and CDR2 is YYDKDF (reference sequence). The CDR3 contains 15 residues. CDR3 sequence reads: CATSRGDRETGGYTF. The CDR3 region has the DNA TGTGCCACCAGCAGGGGGGACAGGGAGACGGGTGGCTACACCTTC.

This chain links TRBV5-6 with TRBJ2-7; 12 nucleotides align to TRBD2. V gave up 3 bases and J gave up 4 bases; unmatched junction bases: 5. The CDR3 has 15 residues. The germline V gene encodes CDR1 SGHDT and CDR2 YYEEEE. This CDR3 reads CASSSGLAGTYEQYF. The CDR3, as DNA: TGTGCCAGCAGCTCCGGACTAGCGGGAACGTACGAGCAGTACTTC.

The genes are TRBV11-2 and TRBJ1-1; 9 positions agree with TRBD1. J lost 4 bases, V lost 4 bases, and 10 bases had no gene match. Germline CDR1 is SGHAT and CDR2 is FQNNGV. The CDR3 is made up of 16 amino acids. The CDR3 here is CASSYPTGGFSTEAFF. In DNA, the CDR3 is TGTGCCAGCAGCTATCCCACAGGGGGCTTCAGCACTGAAGCTTTCTTT.

Remarks on this clone: This sample includes further DNA sequences coding for the same CDR3. The chain combines TRBV3-1 (or the pseudogene TRBV3-2) with TRBJ2-5; weak D call: TRBD1 (6 bases). V lost 3 bases to trimming and J lost 2 bases, with 19 bases between them. The CDR3 is made up of 17 amino acids. CDR1 is LGHDT, CDR2 YNNKEL, per germline (reference sequence). The CDR3 here is CASSQDLIGQSQETQYF. The CDR3, as DNA: TGTGCCAGCAGCCAGGACCTTATCGGACAGTCGCAAGAGACCCAGTACTTC.

The V and J genes are TRBV19 and TRBJ2-7; D is undetermined. Germline V gene data show CDR1 as LNHDA and CDR2 as SQIVND (reference sequence). The CDR3 is made up of 13 amino acids. V dropped 3 bases and J dropped 3 bases, with 9 bases sitting between them. The CDR3 coding sequence is TGTGCCAGTAGTATCGCTGCTGGCTACGAGCAGTACTTC. It codes for CASSIAAGYEQYF.

On this clone itself: The sample holds other DNA sequences that translate to the same CDR3. This chain joins TRBV7-9 and TRBJ1-1; D may be TRBD1 (5 bases). V lost 5 bases and J 5 bases, leaving 12 bases between the germline ends. The CDR3 length is 13 residues. Germline V gene sequence: CDR1 SEHNR, CDR2 FQNEAQ (reference sequence). CDR3 bases: TGTGCCAGCAGCCCCTCGGGGGGTACTGAAGCTTTCTTT. It yields the protein CASSPSGGTEAFF. Full variable domain (missing parts from reference TRBV7-9 and TRBJ1-1): DTGVSQNPRHKITKRGQNVTFRCDPISEHNRLYWYRQTLGQGPEFLTYFQNEAQLEKSRLLSDRFSAERPKGSFSTLEIQRTEQGDSAMYLCASSPSGGTEAFFGQGTRLTVV.

With regard to this clone: Other DNA sequences in the sample encode the same CDR3. The chain is built from TRBV30 and TRBJ2-5, with D unresolved. The V and J ends lost 0 bases and 5 bases respectively, with 7 bases between them. The germline V gene encodes CDR1 GTSNPN and CDR2 SVGIG (reference sequence). The CDR3 is 12 residues long. CDR3 loop: CAWSVLRETQYF. The CDR3, as DNA: TGTGCCTGGAGTGTTTTGCGTGAGACCCAGTACTTC.

This clone is a singleton in its sample. Its ends do not fully match the called genes, so a read error is possible. This chain connects TRBV29-1 to TRBJ2-2; TRBD1 aligns across 7 bases. Germline V gives CDR1 SQVTM, CDR2 ANQGSEA. The CDR3 runs 10 residues. CDR3 in amino acids: CSVFQDRPYF. CDR3 DNA: TGCAGCGTTTTTCAGGACAGGCCATATTTT.